Listed below are T cell receptor beta chains from one sample, sequenced in a study of OX40 agonist ivuxolimab in advanced cancers. The table came from immunoSEQ multiplex PCR; TCRdb's copy has only in-frame clones and leaves some out. The repertoire includes about 35,000 clones, 84% of them detected once, and around 18% sits in the top ten. This sample comprised CD4+ or CD8+ T cells sorted from blood, obtained in a trial of the OX40 agonist ivuxolimab. The receptors were gathered from an adult with an advanced solid tumor such as melanoma, head and neck, liver or kidney cancer. Both conserved end residues are part of each CDR3. Each record gives: clone size, J gene, CDR3 length, D gene, V gene, CDR3 protein, CDR3 DNA. The D gene is left open where the match is weak. Size values are once, few and many counts, or a class for expanded clones, and some rows have none.

clone size: -; J gene: TRBJ1-5; CDR3 length: 18; D gene: -; V gene: TRBV27; CDR3 protein: CASSFSIPGQTVHQPQHF; CDR3 DNA: TGTGCCAGCAGTTTCTCTATTCCGGGACAAACAGTTCATCAGCCCCAGCATTTT
clone size: -; J gene: TRBJ1-1; CDR3 length: 15; D gene: TRBD1; V gene: TRBV27; CDR3 protein: CASSVTGVTNTEAFF; CDR3 DNA: TGTGCCAGCAGTGTTACAGGGGTCACGAACACTGAAGCTTTCTTT
clone size: -; J gene: TRBJ2-7; CDR3 length: 14; D gene: -; V gene: TRBV11-3; CDR3 protein: CASSLDPATYEQYF; CDR3 DNA: TGTGCCAGCAGCTTAGATCCGGCAACCTACGAGCAGTACTTC
clone size: few; J gene: TRBJ1-2; CDR3 length: 15; D gene: -; V gene: TRBV6-5; CDR3 protein: CASSYTPQNLYGYTF; CDR3 DNA: TGTGCCAGCAGTTACACCCCACAGAACCTCTATGGCTACACCTTC
clone size: -; J gene: TRBJ2-1; CDR3 length: 15; D gene: TRBD2; V gene: TRBV6-4; CDR3 protein: CASSEGGGAVDEQFF; CDR3 DNA: TGTGCCAGCAGTGAAGGCGGGGGGGCGGTTGATGAGCAGTTCTTC
clone size: -; J gene: TRBJ2-7; CDR3 length: 15; D gene: -; V gene: TRBV7-9; CDR3 protein: CASSSDGRISYEQYF; CDR3 DNA: TGTGCCAGCAGCTCCGATGGACGGATATCCTACGAGCAGTACTTC
clone size: -; J gene: TRBJ2-3; CDR3 length: 18; D gene: TRBD2; V gene: TRBV9; CDR3 protein: CASSVGRSSGGYTDTQYF; CDR3 DNA: TGTGCCAGCAGCGTAGGGCGGTCGAGCGGGGGGTACACAGATACGCAGTATTTT
clone size: -; J gene: TRBJ1-2; CDR3 length: 18; D gene: TRBD1; V gene: TRBV28; CDR3 protein: CASSLEGALTPSIDGYTF; CDR3 DNA: TGTGCCAGCAGTTTAGAGGGGGCCCTCACCCCCTCTATTGATGGCTACACCTTC
clone size: -; J gene: TRBJ2-3; CDR3 length: 13; D gene: -; V gene: TRBV9; CDR3 protein: CASSVAGRDTQYF; CDR3 DNA: TGTGCCAGCAGCGTGGCTGGGCGGGATACGCAGTATTTT
clone size: -; J gene: TRBJ1-2; CDR3 length: 15; D gene: -; V gene: TRBV7-9; CDR3 protein: CASSLGEQGPYGYTF; CDR3 DNA: TGTGCCAGCAGCTTAGGGGAGCAGGGACCCTATGGCTACACCTTC
clone size: -; J gene: TRBJ1-2; CDR3 length: 15; D gene: -; V gene: TRBV6-4; CDR3 protein: CASRRKDEANYGYTF; CDR3 DNA: TGTGCCAGCAGAAGGAAGGACGAAGCTAACTATGGCTACACCTTC
clone size: few; J gene: TRBJ1-2; CDR3 length: 15; D gene: TRBD1; V gene: TRBV4-2; CDR3 protein: CASSQGPGQGYGYTF; CDR3 DNA: TGTGCCAGCAGCCAAGGACCGGGACAGGGATATGGCTACACCTTC
clone size: medium-sized; J gene: TRBJ1-2; CDR3 length: 18; D gene: TRBD1; V gene: TRBV11-3; CDR3 protein: CASSLVFGQGVFGDGYTF; CDR3 DNA: TGTGCCAGCAGCTTAGTTTTCGGGCAGGGGGTCTTTGGTGATGGCTACACCTTC
clone size: -; J gene: TRBJ1-2; CDR3 length: 16; D gene: -; V gene: TRBV4-1; CDR3 protein: CASSQDRGQVSYGYTF; CDR3 DNA: TGCGCCAGCAGCCAAGACCGGGGGCAGGTGAGCTATGGCTACACCTTC
clone size: -; J gene: TRBJ2-5; CDR3 length: 17; D gene: TRBD2; V gene: TRBV28; CDR3 protein: CASSPGLAGGGVETQYF; CDR3 DNA: TGTGCCAGCAGTCCGGGACTAGCGGGAGGTGGTGTGGAGACCCAGTACTTC
clone size: -; J gene: TRBJ1-1; CDR3 length: 13; D gene: -; V gene: TRBV5-8; CDR3 protein: CASSPHWDTEAFF; CDR3 DNA: TGTGCCAGCAGCCCCCACTGGGACACTGAAGCTTTCTTT
clone size: -; J gene: TRBJ2-7; CDR3 length: 14; D gene: -; V gene: TRBV19; CDR3 protein: CASSITGSYYEQYF; CDR3 DNA: TGTGCCAGTAGTATAACAGGGTCCTACTACGAGCAGTACTTC
clone size: -; J gene: TRBJ2-7; CDR3 length: 15; D gene: -; V gene: TRBV11-3; CDR3 protein: CASSQYREGVYEQYF; CDR3 DNA: TGTGCCAGCAGCCAATACAGGGAAGGGGTTTACGAGCAGTACTTC
clone size: -; J gene: TRBJ2-7; CDR3 length: 14; D gene: TRBD1; V gene: TRBV30; CDR3 protein: CAWSYGTGGYEQYF; CDR3 DNA: TGTGCCTGGTCATACGGGACAGGGGGCTACGAGCAGTACTTC
clone size: -; J gene: TRBJ2-1; CDR3 length: 15; D gene: -; V gene: TRBV19; CDR3 protein: CATLTGSSSYNEQFF; CDR3 DNA: TGTGCCACCCTAACGGGGTCAAGCTCCTACAATGAGCAGTTCTTC